This T cell receptor (beta chain) was sequenced in a study of metastatic and nonmetastatic thyroid tumors. About the study: Across peripheral blood and tumor or nodule tissue samples taken from malignant and benign thyroid patients, the repertoires were compared with one another.

Regarding this clone: What it recognizes is unknown. Relative to the germline gene, one junction end is altered; a read error may explain this.

As processed by the authors: Researchers built a distant-metastasis classifier for papillary thyroid cancer that drew on CDR3 differences across clinicopathological groups. MiXCR was used by TCRdb to re-call the PCR reads. The V and J calls, along with clone size, are taken from TCRdb and not from the paper's own processing. The repertoire includes about 22,000 clones, roughly a sixth of them detected once, and 2.7% sits in the top ten. The V gene's germline CDR1 is DFQATT and CDR2 SNEGSKA (reference sequence). The CDR3 runs to 15 residues. All patients were untreated before thyroid surgery. Study-wide results and limits: As reported, TCR beta diversity in blood and tumor was significantly higher in malignant thyroid tumors than in benign nodules.

The V call is TRBV20-1, the J call TRBJ2-3; TRBD2 agrees at 8 bases. The receptor was derived from a male donor with papillary thyroid cancer or a benign thyroid nodule (not recorded which). Some clones in this sample may be carry-over from other donors' samples. The sequenced sample consisted of adjacent normal tissue. The CDR3 is CSSRGPAGRGDTQYF. The CDR3 nucleotides read TGCAGTTCTAGAGGTCCCGCCGGGAGGGGAGATACGCAGTATTTT.